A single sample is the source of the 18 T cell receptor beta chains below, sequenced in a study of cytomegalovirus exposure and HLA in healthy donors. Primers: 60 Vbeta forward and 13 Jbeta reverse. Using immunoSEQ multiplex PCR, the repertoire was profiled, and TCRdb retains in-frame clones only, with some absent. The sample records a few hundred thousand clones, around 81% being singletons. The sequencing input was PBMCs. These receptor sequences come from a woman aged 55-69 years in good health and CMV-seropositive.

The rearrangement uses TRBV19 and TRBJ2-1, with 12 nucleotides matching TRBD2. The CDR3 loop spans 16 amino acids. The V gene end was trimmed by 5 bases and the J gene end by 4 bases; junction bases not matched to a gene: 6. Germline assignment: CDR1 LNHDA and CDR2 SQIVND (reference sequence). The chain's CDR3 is CASSATSGRRYNEQFF. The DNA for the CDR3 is TGTGCCAGTAGTGCGACTAGCGGGAGAAGATACAATGAGCAGTTCTTC.

The CDR3 protein is CASSSSSPYEQYF. CDR3 bases: TGTGCCAGCAGCTCCAGTTCGCCCTACGAGCAGTACTTC. The chain has TRBV7-6 and TRBJ2-7; D unclear. This CDR3 contains 13 residues. Trimming shortened V by 4 bases and J by 2 bases, and 9 bases separated the two germline ends. Germline V lookup: CDR1 SGHVS, CDR2 FNYEAQ.

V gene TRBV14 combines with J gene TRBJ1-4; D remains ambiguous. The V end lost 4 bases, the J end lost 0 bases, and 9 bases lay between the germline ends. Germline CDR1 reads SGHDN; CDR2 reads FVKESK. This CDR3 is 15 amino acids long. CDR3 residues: CASSRRRATNEKLFF. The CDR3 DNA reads TGTGCCAGCAGCCGCCGACGGGCAACTAATGAAAAACTGTTTTTT.

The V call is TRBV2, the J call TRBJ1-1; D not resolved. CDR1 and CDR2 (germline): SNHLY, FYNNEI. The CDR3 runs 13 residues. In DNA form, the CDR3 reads TGTGCTAGCGGACGGAGACATGCTGAGGGAACTTTCTTT. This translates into CASGRRHAEGTFF. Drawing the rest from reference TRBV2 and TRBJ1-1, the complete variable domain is EPEVTQTPSHQVTQMGQEVILRCVPISNHLYFYWYRQILGQKVEFLVSFYNNEISEKSEIFDDQFSVERPDGSNFTLKIRSTKLEDSAMYFCASGRRHAEGTFFGQGTRLTVV.

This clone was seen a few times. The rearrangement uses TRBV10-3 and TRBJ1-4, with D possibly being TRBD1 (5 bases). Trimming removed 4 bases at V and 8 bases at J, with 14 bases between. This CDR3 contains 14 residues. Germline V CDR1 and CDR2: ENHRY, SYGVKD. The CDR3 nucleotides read TGTGCCATCAGTGGAAGTGTTCAGGGCGAAAAACTGTTTTTT. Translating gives CAISGSVQGEKLFF.

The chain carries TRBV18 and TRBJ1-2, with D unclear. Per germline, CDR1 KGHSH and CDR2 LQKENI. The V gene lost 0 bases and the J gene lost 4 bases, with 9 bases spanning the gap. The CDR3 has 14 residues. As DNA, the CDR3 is TGTGCCAGCTCACCACCGGCCCCTGGCTATGGCTACACCTTC. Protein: CASSPPAPGYGYTF. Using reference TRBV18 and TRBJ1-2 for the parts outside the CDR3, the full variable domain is NAGVMQNPRHLVRRRGQEARLRCSPMKGHSHVYWYRQLPEEGLKFMVYLQKENIIDESGMPKERFSAEFPKEGPSILRIQQVVRGDSAAYFCASSPPAPGYGYTFGSGTRLTVV.

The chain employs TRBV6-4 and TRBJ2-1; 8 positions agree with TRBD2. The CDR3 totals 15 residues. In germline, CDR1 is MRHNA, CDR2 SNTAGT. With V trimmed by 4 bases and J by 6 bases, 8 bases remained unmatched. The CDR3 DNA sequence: TGTGCCAGCAGTGTAGAGGGACTAGTGGGCAATGAGCAGTTCTTC. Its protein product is CASSVEGLVGNEQFF.

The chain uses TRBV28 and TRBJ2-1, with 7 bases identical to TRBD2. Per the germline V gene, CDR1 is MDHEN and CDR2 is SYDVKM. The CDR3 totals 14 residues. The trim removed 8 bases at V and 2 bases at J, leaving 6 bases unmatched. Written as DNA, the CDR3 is TGTGCCAGCGCAGCGGGAAGGACCTACAATGAGCAGTTCTTC. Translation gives CASAAGRTYNEQFF.

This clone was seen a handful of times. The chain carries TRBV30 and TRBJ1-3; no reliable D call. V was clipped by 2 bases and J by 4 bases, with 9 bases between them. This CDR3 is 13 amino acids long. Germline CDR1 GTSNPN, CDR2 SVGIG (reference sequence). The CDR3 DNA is TGTGCCTGGAGTTTAATGGAGGGAAACACCATATATTTT. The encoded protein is CAWSLMEGNTIYF.

CDR3 protein: CASSGGQGNTGELFF. For the CDR3, the DNA is TGTGCCAGCAGCGGAGGACAGGGGAACACCGGGGAGCTGTTTTTT. The rearrangement joins TRBV9 to TRBJ2-2; 8 bases match TRBD1. This CDR3 has 15 residues. The germline CDR1 and CDR2 sequences are SGDLS and YYNGEE. V lost 3 bases and J lost 1; bases outside the gene matches: 2.

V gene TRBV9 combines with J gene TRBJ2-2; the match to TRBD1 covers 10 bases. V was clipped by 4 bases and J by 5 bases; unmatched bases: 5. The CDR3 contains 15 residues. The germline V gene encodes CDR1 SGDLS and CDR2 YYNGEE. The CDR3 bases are TGTGCCAGCAGCTTATGGACAGGGGGAACCGGGGAGCTGTTTTTT. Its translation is CASSLWTGGTGELFF.

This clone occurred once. The CDR3 DNA follows: TGTGCCAGCAGCGCCGCAGCAGGGGCGGGAGTTGCAGATACGCAGTATTTT. The encoded protein is CASSAAAGAGVADTQYF. The V and J genes are TRBV5-4 and TRBJ2-3; D might be TRBD2 (7 bases). V lost 4 bases, J lost 4 bases, and 22 bases lay in between. This CDR3 contains 17 residues. Germline values: CDR1 SGHNT, CDR2 YYREEE (reference sequence). The full variable domain, completed using reference TRBV5-4 and TRBJ2-3, is ETGVTQSPTHLIKTRGQQVTLRCSSQSGHNTVSWYQQALGQGPQFIFQYYREEENGRGNFPPRFSGLQFPNYSSELNVNALELDDSALYLCASSAAAGAGVADTQYFGPGTRLTVL.

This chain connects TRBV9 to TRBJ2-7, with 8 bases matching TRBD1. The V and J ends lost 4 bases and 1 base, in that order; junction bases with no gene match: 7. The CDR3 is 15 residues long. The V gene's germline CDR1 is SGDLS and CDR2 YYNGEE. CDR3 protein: CASSSPDRESYEQYF. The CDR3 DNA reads TGTGCCAGCAGCTCACCGGACAGGGAATCCTACGAGCAGTACTTC.

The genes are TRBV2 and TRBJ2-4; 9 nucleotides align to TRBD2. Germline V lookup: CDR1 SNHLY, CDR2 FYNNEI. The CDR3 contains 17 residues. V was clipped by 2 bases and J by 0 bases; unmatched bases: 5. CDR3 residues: CASSELELAGAKNIQYF. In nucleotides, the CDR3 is TGTGCCAGCAGTGAACTTGAACTAGCGGGAGCCAAAAACATTCAGTACTTC.

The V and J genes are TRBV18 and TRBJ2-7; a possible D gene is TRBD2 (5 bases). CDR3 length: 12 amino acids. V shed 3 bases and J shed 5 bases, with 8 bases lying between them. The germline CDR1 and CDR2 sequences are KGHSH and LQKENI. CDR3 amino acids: CASSPHGDEQYF. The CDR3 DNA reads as TGTGCCAGCTCACCTCACGGGGACGAGCAGTACTTC.

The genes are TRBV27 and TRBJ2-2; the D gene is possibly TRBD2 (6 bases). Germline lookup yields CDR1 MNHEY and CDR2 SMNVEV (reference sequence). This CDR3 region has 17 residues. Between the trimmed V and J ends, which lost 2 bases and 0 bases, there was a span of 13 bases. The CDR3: CASSLGRGLANTGELFF. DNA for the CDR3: TGTGCCAGCAGTTTAGGGCGGGGACTCGCGAACACCGGGGAGCTGTTTTTT.

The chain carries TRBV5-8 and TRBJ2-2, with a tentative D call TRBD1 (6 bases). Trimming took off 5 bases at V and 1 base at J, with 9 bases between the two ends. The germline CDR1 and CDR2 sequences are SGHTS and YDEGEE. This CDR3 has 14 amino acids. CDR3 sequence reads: CASRLTGNTGELFF. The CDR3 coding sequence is TGTGCCAGCAGGTTGACAGGGAACACCGGGGAGCTGTTTTTT.

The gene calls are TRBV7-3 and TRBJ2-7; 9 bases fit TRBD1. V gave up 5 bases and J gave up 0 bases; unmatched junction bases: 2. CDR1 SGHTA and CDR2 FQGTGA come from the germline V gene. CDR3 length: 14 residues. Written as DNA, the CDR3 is TGTGCCAGCAGCCTGGACAGGGGCTCCTACGAGCAGTACTTC. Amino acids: CASSLDRGSYEQYF.